This T cell receptor beta chain stems from a study of shared clonotypes between healthy human individuals. The donors, all of them Caucasian adults, lived in Nashville, Tennessee. Investigators spread the genomic DNA of each subset evenly over several immunoSEQ plates. Profiled with immunoSEQ multiplex PCR; TCRdb holds only in-frame clones, not every one. Counted here are more than 2 million clones, 85% to 95% occurring once; the ten biggest clones make up 0.1% to 0.15%. The sample taken for sequencing was naive CD4+ T cells sorted from blood. Sample subset: CD45RA+ positively selected. The clonotype originates from a man aged 18 to 29 in good health.

In nucleotides, the CDR3 is TGTGCCAGCAGCTTACAGGCTTTACTGGGAGAGACCCAGTACTTC. Residues: CASSLQALLGETQYF. V and J are TRBV5-4 and TRBJ2-5; the D gene is possibly TRBD1 (5 bases). Germline V gene lookup returns CDR1 SGHNT and CDR2 YYREEE (reference sequence). The CDR3 is 15 amino acids. Trimming cost V 2 bases and J 4 bases, with 15 bases left between them.